The following is a T cell receptor beta chain sequence with its context. Repertoires were generated with immunoSEQ multiplex PCR, while TCRdb's copy carries only in-frame clones and drops some. The table has about 99,000 clones, about 89% seen once. The sample originates from a study of blood T cell repertoires in COVID-19. Overall study context: Some COVID-19 samples were acute and others convalescent; all came from the United States, Italy and Spain. T cells, B-cell-depleted T cells, or PBMCs provided the cDNA or gDNA that served as material.

Germline V gene data show CDR1 as SGHKS and CDR2 as YYEKEE (reference sequence). After removal of 4 bases from V and 9 bases from J, the junction contained 5 bases not matched to a gene. CDR3 length: 14 residues. The chain links TRBV5-5 to TRBJ1-6; 9 bases are shared with TRBD1. Sequences were obtained from peripheral blood. The TCR comes from a human donor in a cohort sampled during active COVID-19. In DNA, the CDR3 is TGTGCCAGCAGCCCACGACAGGGGGGTTCACCCCTCCACTTT. It translates to CASSPRQGGSPLHF.